The present T cell receptor beta chain was sequenced within a study of blood T cells in healthy people across ages. A sample-barcoded 5' primer and a J-beta primer mix were used in a second PCR of about 6 to 11 cycles. Via MiXCR, TCRdb re-called the 5' RACE reads, giving one row per CDR3 protein. This sample has around 710,000 distinct CDR3 sequences, with approximately 43% found just once. The V and J ends lost 5 bases and 2 bases, in that order; junction bases with no gene match: 2. The germline V gene has CDR1 SGHNT and CDR2 YENEEA. The CDR3 has 14 residues. This TCR was sampled from a woman aged 55-70 years in good health. The chain uses TRBV11-3 and TRBJ2-1, with TRBD2 matching 8 bases. The sequenced material came from blood. CDR3 coding DNA: TGTGCCAGCAGCAACGGGGGGGCCTACAATGAGCAGTTCTTC. Protein product: CASSNGGAYNEQFF.